One and the same sample provided the 13 T cell receptor beta chains below, sequenced in a study of response to subunit inactivated influenza vaccine. TCRdb reprocessed the RT-PCR reads via MiXCR and lists one record per CDR3 protein. The sample consists of about 540,000 distinct CDR3 sequences, roughly 25% of them appearing once. Another study also made use of these data, one on T cells expressing NK-cell markers. That paper notes: Researchers built TCR beta cDNA using 5'RACE template switching with UMIs.

This specimen was CD4+ T cells sorted from PBMCs, taken about 11 days after vaccination. The receptors originated from a man in his fifties who received an inactivated influenza vaccine.

The CDR3 here is CASSYSQGPGEKLFF. The CDR3 nucleotides are TGTGCCAGCAGTTATTCTCAGGGGCCTGGTGAAAAACTGTTTTTT. The V gene is TRBV6-5, the J gene TRBJ1-4, with a possible D match to TRBD1 (6 bases). The length of the CDR3 is 15 residues. The V and J ends lost 3 bases and 7 bases respectively, with 15 bases between them. Germline V gene data show CDR1 as MNHEY and CDR2 as SVGAGI.

This rearrangement joins TRBV7-8 to TRBJ1-6, with D unclear. The CDR3 totals 13 residues. Trimming took 2 bases from V and 16 from J, leaving 15 bases between them. CDR1 is SGHVS and CDR2 is FQNEAQ in the germline V gene. This chain's CDR3 is CASSLIAQGPLHF. CDR3 DNA sequence: TGTGCCAGCAGCTTAATAGCGCAAGGCCCTCTCCACTTT.

This clonotype occurred a few times. This chain joins TRBV7-2 and TRBJ1-4, with TRBD1 matching over 7 bases. The J segment lost 7 bases and the V segment lost 5 bases, leaving 4 bases of the junction unmatched. Germline loops: CDR1 SGHTA, CDR2 FQGNSA. There are 13 residues in the CDR3. CDR3 protein: CASSQDRVEKLFF. The CDR3 DNA follows: TGTGCCAGCAGCCAAGACAGGGTTGAAAAACTGTTTTTT.

In its sample, this clonotype was seen a few times. CDR3 loop: CASSRTGASNQPQHF. The CDR3 DNA is TGTGCCAGCAGCCGAACAGGCGCCAGCAATCAGCCCCAGCATTTT. The chain combines TRBV2 with TRBJ1-5; TRBD1 is a possible D gene (5 bases). Germline CDR1 SNHLY, CDR2 FYNNEI. The germline V and J ends were trimmed by 6 bases and 1 base, with 13 bases remaining between them. CDR3 length: 15 amino acids.

Only a few counts were recorded for this clonotype. The V gene is TRBV2, the J gene TRBJ1-1; no clear D gene. The CDR3 is made up of 13 amino acids. V lost 6 bases to trimming and J lost 6 bases, with 14 bases between them. Germline V lookup: CDR1 SNHLY, CDR2 FYNNEI. Here the CDR3 reads CASRADIISEAFF. DNA of the CDR3: TGTGCCAGCAGAGCCGACATTATCTCTGAAGCTTTCTTT.

Regarding this clonotype: This may stem from a read error, because a much larger clone lies one nucleotide away. This chain joins TRBV7-8 and TRBJ1-5; D not certain. The CDR3 length is 17 residues. Trimming stripped 5 bases from V and 0 bases from J, with 17 bases between. Looked up from germline, CDR1 is SGHVS and CDR2 is FQNEAQ. The CDR3 region is CASSLPRLLNSNQPQHF. The DNA for the CDR3 is TGTGCCAGCAGCCTACCACGACTGCTAAATAGCAATCAGCCCCAGCATTTT.

The chain combines TRBV6-1 with TRBJ2-6; D unresolved. The CDR3 consists of 13 residues. V was shortened by 10 bases and J by 1 base, with 8 bases between the two germline ends. Germline loops: CDR1 MNHNS, CDR2 SASEGT. CDR3 protein: CATAGSGANVLTF. The CDR3 DNA sequence: TGTGCCACGGCCGGGTCTGGGGCCAACGTCCTGACTTTC.

This chain connects TRBV5-5 to TRBJ2-2; D gene unclear. CDR3 length: 16 residues. Germline values: CDR1 SGHKS, CDR2 YYEKEE (reference sequence). Trimming took off 3 bases at V and 0 bases at J, with 12 bases between the two ends. CDR3 DNA sequence: TGTGCCAGCAGCTCCTCCCCAGGCGCGAACACCGGGGAGCTGTTTTTT. Its protein product is CASSSSPGANTGELFF.

V usage is TRBV5-5 and J usage is TRBJ2-7; no clear D. This CDR3 has 12 residues. Germline-derived CDR1 and CDR2 are SGHKS and YYEKEE (reference sequence). Deletions cut 4 bases from V and 2 bases from J, with 7 bases between. CDR3 coding DNA: TGTGCCAGCAGCCCCCACACCTACGAGCAGTACTTC. It translates to CASSPHTYEQYF.

J is TRBJ1-6 and V is TRBV4-3; D gene uncertain. The CDR3 has 13 residues. Germline V gene sequence: CDR1 LGHNA, CDR2 YSLEER. Trimming took 1 base from V and 8 from J, leaving 6 bases between them. CDR3 loop: CASSQGMDSPLHF. CDR3 coding DNA: TGCGCCAGCAGCCAAGGGATGGATTCACCCCTCCACTTT.

There are a few counts of this clonotype. V usage is TRBV7-9 and J usage is TRBJ2-7; D assignment may be TRBD1 or TRBD2 (5 bases each). Trimming pared 7 bases from V and 4 bases from J, leaving 14 bases between. The CDR3 runs to 13 residues. In germline, CDR1 is SEHNR, CDR2 FQNEAQ (reference sequence). This CDR3 is CASTKTGPYEQYF. CDR3 DNA: TGTGCCAGCACCAAAACGGGACCTTACGAGCAGTACTTC.

This sequence joins TRBV2 and TRBJ2-7; D is unclear. Trimming took 6 bases from V and 5 from J, leaving 14 bases between them. CDR3 length: 13 residues. Germline assignment: CDR1 SNHLY and CDR2 FYNNEI. CDR3: CASSRLRENEQYF. The CDR3 coding sequence is TGTGCCAGCAGCCGGCTACGAGAAAACGAGCAGTACTTC.

This clonotype was detected a few times. This chain joins TRBV24-1 and TRBJ1-1; D unclear. Trimming took off 3 bases at V and 7 bases at J, with 11 bases between the two ends. This CDR3 spans 13 amino acids. CDR1 is KGHDR and CDR2 is SFDVKD in the germline V gene. The CDR3 DNA is TGTGCCACCAGTGATGGGCACCAGATTGAAGCTTTCTTT. Translating it yields CATSDGHQIEAFF.